The sequence of this TCR beta chain was determined in a study of long-term antiretroviral therapy in people with HIV. CDR3 length equals 15 residues. V gave up 2 bases and J gave up 5 bases, with 18 bases separating them. Germline V gene lookup returns CDR1 GTSNPN and CDR2 SVGIG (reference sequence). Per individual, the PBMC samples numbered at least one pre-ART and at least two post-ART. Treatment for every participant with HIV took place in the United States. Details on this clone: Its specificity is not known.

The assay, immunoSEQ v3.0, was run at survey level. Some clones are missing from TCRdb's copy, which holds only in-frame ones; the method was immunoSEQ multiplex PCR. This table holds 25,000 to 30,000 clones, about 86% found once. Study conclusions and caveats: The repertoire was dominated at all time points by clones expanded before ART. Missing from the dataset were any data on ART adherence, viral resistance or therapy changes.

Sequences were derived from unsorted PBMCs, sampled 0.8 years after starting antiretroviral therapy. The TCR originated in a woman between 25 and 40 years old with HIV. The chain is built from TRBV30 and TRBJ1-1; possible D gene TRBD1, 6 bases. The CDR3, as DNA: TGTGCCTGGAGTCCCGCTAGGCAGGGGAGTACTGAAGCTTTCTTT. Encoded protein: CAWSPARQGSTEAFF.